The text below deals with one T cell receptor beta chain. Its cognate antigen is unknown. These data belong to a study of blood T cells in healthy people across ages. Study-wide points: There was no known CMV status for donors, so expanded clonotype changes were possibly confounded. Among long-lived donors, naive CD4+ cells were more numerous and diversity higher than in aged donors.

V lost 3 bases and J lost 5, with 11 bases in between. This CDR3 region has 15 residues. Through a sample-barcoded 5' primer and a J-beta primer mix, a second PCR was run for roughly 7 to 11 cycles. Using its own MiXCR run on the 5' RACE reads, TCRdb lists one record per CDR3 protein. This table holds about 1.4 million distinct CDR3 sequences, approximately 59% found once. The sequence derives from a man between 18 and 29 years old in good health. The sequencing sample was made of blood. The chain couples TRBV12-3 or TRBV12-4 to TRBJ1-6; D not certain. The CDR3 region is CASSFRGGHNSPLHF. Written as DNA, the CDR3 is TGTGCCAGCAGTTTCCGGGGTGGCCATAATTCACCCCTCCACTTT.